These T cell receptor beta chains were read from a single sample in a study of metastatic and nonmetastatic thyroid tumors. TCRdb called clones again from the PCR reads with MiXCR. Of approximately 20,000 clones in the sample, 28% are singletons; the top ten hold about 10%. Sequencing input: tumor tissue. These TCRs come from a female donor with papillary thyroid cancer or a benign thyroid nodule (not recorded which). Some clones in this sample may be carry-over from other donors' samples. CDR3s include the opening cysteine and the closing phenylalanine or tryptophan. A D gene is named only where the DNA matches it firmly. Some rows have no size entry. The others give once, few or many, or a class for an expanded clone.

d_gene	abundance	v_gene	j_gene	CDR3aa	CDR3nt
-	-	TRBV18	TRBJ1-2	CASSRNRGADGGNYGYTF	TGTGCCAGCTCACGGAACAGAGGTGCCGATGGAGGTAACTATGGCTACACCTTC
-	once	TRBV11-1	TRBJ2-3	CASSISSVGVDTQYF	TGTGCCAGCAGTATAAGCTCAGTGGGGGTAGATACGCAGTATTTT
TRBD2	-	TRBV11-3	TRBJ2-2	CASSKGTAGGTGELFF	TGTGCCAGCAGCAAAGGGACGGCGGGAGGGACCGGGGAGCTGTTTTTT
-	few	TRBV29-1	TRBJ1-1	CSVRDVGTEAFF	TGCAGCGTGCGGGATGTGGGCACTGAAGCTTTCTTT
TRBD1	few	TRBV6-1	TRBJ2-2	CASSAPWSDRGLAGELFF	TGTGCCAGCAGTGCTCCCTGGTCGGACAGGGGGCTGGCCGGGGAGCTGTTTTTT
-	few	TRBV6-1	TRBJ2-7	CASSLGQHSGYEQYF	TGTGCCAGCAGTCTTGGACAGCACTCCGGCTACGAGCAGTACTTC
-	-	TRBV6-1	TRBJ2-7	CASSPRRGQGEQYF	TGTGCCAGCAGCCCCCGACGGGGGCAAGGCGAGCAGTACTTC
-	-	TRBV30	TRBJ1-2	CAWSPAPSTGANYGYTF	TGTGCCTGGAGTCCAGCCCCCTCGACAGGAGCTAACTATGGCTACACCTTC
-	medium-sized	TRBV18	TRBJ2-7	CASSPPKGFYGTYYEQYF	TGTGCCAGCTCACCACCGAAGGGGTTCTACGGGACTTACTACGAGCAGTACTTC
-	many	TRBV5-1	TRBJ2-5	CASRLTFGLKETQYF	TGCGCCAGCAGACTTACCTTCGGATTAAAAGAGACCCAGTACTTC
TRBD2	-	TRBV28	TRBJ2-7	CASSPPGGAYEQYF	TGTGCCAGCAGTCCCCCCGGGGGGGCCTACGAGCAGTACTTC
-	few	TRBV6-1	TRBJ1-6	CASSQTTGSNSPLHF	TGTGCCAGCAGCCAAACTACAGGGTCTAATTCACCCCTCCACTTT
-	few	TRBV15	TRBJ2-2	CATSLPSAGELFF	TGTGCCACCAGCCTCCCGTCCGCCGGGGAGCTGTTTTTT
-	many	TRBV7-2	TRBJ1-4	CASSLGPATNEKLFF	TGTGCCAGCAGCTTAGGACCAGCAACTAATGAAAAACTGTTTTTT
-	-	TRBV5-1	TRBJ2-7	CASRLPGSRASWFYEQYF	TGCGCCAGCAGATTGCCAGGATCGAGGGCTAGCTGGTTCTACGAGCAGTACTTC
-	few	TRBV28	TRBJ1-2	CASSPRRSTGGGYTF	TGTGCCAGCAGTCCCCGCAGGTCCACCGGTGGGGGCTACACCTTC
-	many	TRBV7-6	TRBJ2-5	CASSFGRQETQYF	TGTGCCAGCAGCTTTGGCAGACAAGAGACCCAGTACTTC
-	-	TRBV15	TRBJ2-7	CATSGHESSYEQYF	TGTGCCACCAGCGGACACGAGAGCTCCTACGAGCAGTACTTC
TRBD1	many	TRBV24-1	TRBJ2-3	CATKGQGARTDTQYF	TGTGCCACCAAGGGACAGGGGGCACGAACAGATACGCAGTATTTT
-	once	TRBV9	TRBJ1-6	CASSVAGDGRLTPLHF	TGTGCCAGCAGCGTAGCGGGGGATGGCCGGCTTACACCCCTCCACTTT
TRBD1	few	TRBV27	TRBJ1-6	CASKPRGLSSPLHF	TGTGCCAGCAAACCCAGGGGGTTGAGCTCACCCCTCCACTTT
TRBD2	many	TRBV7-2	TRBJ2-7	CASSGDSGRAPEQYF	TGTGCCAGCAGCGGAGACAGCGGGAGGGCGCCCGAGCAGTACTTC
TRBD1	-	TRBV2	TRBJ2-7	CASNQDRGDYEQYF	TGTGCCAGCAACCAGGACAGGGGAGACTACGAGCAGTACTTC
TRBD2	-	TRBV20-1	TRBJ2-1	CSAPLAGGQSNEQFF	TGCAGTGCTCCCTTAGCGGGGGGGCAGAGCAATGAGCAGTTCTTC
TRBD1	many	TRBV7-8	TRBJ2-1	CASSSTTGQGGNEQFF	TGTGCCAGCAGCTCGACTACGGGACAGGGTGGCAATGAGCAGTTCTTC
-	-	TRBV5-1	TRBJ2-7	CASSSGQSYEQYF	TGCGCCAGCAGCTCAGGACAGTCCTACGAGCAGTACTTC
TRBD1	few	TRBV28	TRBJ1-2	CASRRTGLNYGYTF	TGTGCCAGCAGGCGGACAGGCCTTAACTATGGCTACACCTTC
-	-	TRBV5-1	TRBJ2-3	CASSLHPSTDTQYF	TGCGCCAGCAGCTTGCACCCGAGCACAGATACGCAGTATTTT